What follows are 26 T cell receptor beta chains derived from one specimen sequenced in a study of blood T cell repertoires in COVID-19. The repertoire was sequenced with immunoSEQ multiplex PCR; TCRdb's copy has only in-frame clones and lacks some. The profile shows over 35,000 clones, 70% to 90% of them singletons. Material: peripheral blood. The receptors stem from a human donor in a cohort sampled during active COVID-19.

The rearrangement links TRBV30 to TRBJ2-4; D is unclear. This CDR3 is 13 amino acids long. V dropped 0 bases and J dropped 6 bases, with 9 bases sitting between them. From germline, CDR1 is GTSNPN and CDR2 SVGIG (reference sequence). This CDR3 reads CAWSVYAGNIQYF. As DNA, the CDR3 is TGTGCCTGGAGTGTCTACGCTGGAAACATTCAGTACTTC.

This clone is a singleton in its sample. The V gene is TRBV21-1, the J gene TRBJ2-1; the D call of TRBD2 is as the table states it, not checked on the DNA. TRBV21-1 is shown as a pseudogene. The CDR3 totals 10 residues. CDR3 nucleotide sequence: TGTGCCAGCAGTCGTTATGAGCAGTTCTTC. It yields the protein CASSRYEQFF.

This clone has a single count. The V call is TRBV13, the J call TRBJ2-7; D remains unclear. The germline CDR1 and CDR2 sequences are PRHDT and FYEKMQ (reference sequence). This CDR3 has 14 amino acids. Between the trimmed V and J ends, which lost 6 bases and 5 bases, there was a span of 17 bases. In DNA, the CDR3 is TGTGCCAGCAGTTACCGTAGGCAGGCTGACGAGCAGTACTTC. It yields the protein CASSYRRQADEQYF.

V is TRBV30 and J is TRBJ1-1; the D gene is possibly TRBD1 (6 bases). Deletions cut 5 bases from V and 2 bases from J, with 12 bases between. The V gene's germline CDR1 is GTSNPN and CDR2 SVGIG (reference sequence). This CDR3 region has 13 residues. This CDR3 is CAWAGQTNTEAFF. The CDR3 DNA reads as TGTGCCTGGGCTGGACAGACTAACACTGAAGCTTTCTTT.

This chain uses TRBV19 with TRBJ1-6, with D tentatively TRBD1 (5 bases). V was clipped by 3 bases and J by 10 bases, with 13 bases between them. Germline CDR1 LNHDA, CDR2 SQIVND (reference sequence). The CDR3 loop spans 14 amino acids. The CDR3 DNA reads TGTGCCAGTAGTATCGGGTGGGGGGACTCACCCCTCCACTTT. Its protein is CASSIGWGDSPLHF.

The V call is TRBV5-1, the J call TRBJ1-2, with D perhaps matching TRBD1 (6 bases). The CDR3 extends over 16 amino acids. V shed 4 bases and J shed 7 bases, with 23 bases lying between them. Germline V lookup: CDR1 SGHRS, CDR2 YFSETQ. The CDR3 region has the DNA TGCGCCAGCAGCAGTCGGAACAGGGTAACTCTTGCTGGCTACACCTTC. Protein sequence: CASSSRNRVTLAGYTF.

This clone showed up just once. The CDR3 nucleotides are TGTGCCAGCAGTCCGCCTCGGACAGCCACGAACACCGGGGAGCTGTTTTTT. Translation: CASSPPRTATNTGELFF. V usage is TRBV5-8 and J usage is TRBJ2-2; a possible D gene is TRBD1 (6 bases). This CDR3 has 17 residues. V lost 5 bases to trimming and J lost 0 bases, with 17 bases between them. CDR1 is SGHTS and CDR2 is YDEGEE in the germline V gene.

This chain connects TRBV7-3 to TRBJ2-7; the match to TRBD1 covers 9 bases. Germline assignment: CDR1 SGHTA and CDR2 FQGTGA. The CDR3 runs 14 residues. The J segment lost 6 bases and the V segment lost 5 bases, leaving 8 bases of the junction unmatched. CDR3 region: CASSPDRGVGEQYF. The DNA of the CDR3 is TGTGCCAGCAGCCCGGACAGGGGAGTGGGCGAGCAGTACTTC. The full variable domain, rest sourced from reference TRBV7-3 and TRBJ2-7, is GAGVSQTPSNKVTEKGKYVELRCDPISGHTALYWYRQSLGQGPEFLIYFQGTGAADDSGLPNDRFFAVRPEGSVSTLKIQRTERGDSAVYLCASSPDRGVGEQYFGPGTRLTVT.

This clone was counted a few times. The CDR3 DNA reads TGTGCCAGCAGCTTGCGCAGGAACAACAATGAGCAGTTCTTC. This codes for CASSLRRNNNEQFF. V is TRBV5-8 and J is TRBJ2-1; D remains unclear. Trimming shortened V by 1 base and J by 5 bases, and 10 bases separated the two germline ends. Germline V gives CDR1 SGHTS, CDR2 YDEGEE. CDR3 size: 14 residues.

V and J are TRBV18 and TRBJ2-5, with D unresolved. The CDR3 has 14 amino acids. Germline values: CDR1 KGHSH, CDR2 LQKENI. Trimming took off 1 base at V and 1 base at J, with 7 bases between the two ends. The CDR3 reads CASSPRATQETQYF. CDR3 coding DNA: TGTGCCAGCTCACCACGGGCGACCCAAGAGACCCAGTACTTC. Supplemented by reference TRBV18 and TRBJ2-5, the full variable domain reads NAGVMQNPRHLVRRRGQEARLRCSPMKGHSHVYWYRQLPEEGLKFMVYLQKENIIDESGMPKERFSAEFPKEGPSILRIQQVVRGDSAAYFCASSPRATQETQYFGPGTRLLVL.

The count of this clone is one. V is TRBV11-3 and J is TRBJ2-3; 8 positions match TRBD2. With V trimmed by 1 base and J by 2 bases, 2 bases remained unmatched. The CDR3 is 15 amino acids. Germline CDR1 is SGHNT and CDR2 is YENEEA. This chain's CDR3 is CASSLAGGVTDTQYF. The CDR3 DNA is TGTGCCAGCAGCTTAGCGGGGGGGGTCACAGATACGCAGTATTTT.

The chain joins TRBV2 to TRBJ2-3; maybe TRBD2 (7 bases). The CDR3 extends over 15 amino acids. Germline V gene sequence: CDR1 SNHLY, CDR2 FYNNEI. The V gene lost 6 bases and the J gene lost 6 bases, with 19 bases spanning the gap. The chain's CDR3 is CASRGGGPGMDTQYF. DNA for the CDR3: TGTGCCAGCAGGGGCGGGGGCCCTGGGATGGATACGCAGTATTTT.

The genes are TRBV6-4 and TRBJ2-3; 7 bases agree with TRBD1. J gave up 1 base and V 0 bases, and 4 bases lay outside the gene matches. Germline V gene data show CDR1 as MRHNA and CDR2 as SNTAGT. This CDR3 is 16 amino acids long. For the CDR3, the DNA is TGTGCCAGCAGTGACTCGCCAACAGGGGGCACAGATACGCAGTATTTT. Protein product: CASSDSPTGGTDTQYF.

V and J are TRBV2 and TRBJ1-2, with TRBD1 as a possible D gene (6 bases). The CDR3 is 17 amino acids. CDR1 SNHLY and CDR2 FYNNEI come from the germline V gene. Trimming removed 6 bases from V and 0 bases from J, with 20 bases in between. The CDR3 reads CASRSFSGTPTNYGYTF. The CDR3 DNA reads TGTGCCAGCAGGTCGTTTTCCGGGACACCAACTAACTATGGCTACACCTTC.

This clone was detected once. The chain combines TRBV9 with TRBJ2-2; D is perhaps TRBD1 (7 bases). Per germline, CDR1 SGDLS and CDR2 YYNGEE. Trimming stripped 0 bases from V and 3 bases from J, with 12 bases between. The CDR3 contains 16 residues. CDR3 sequence (DNA): TGTGCCAGCAGCGTAGACGGAGGGGGCGACACCGGGGAGCTGTTTTTT. As protein: CASSVDGGGDTGELFF. Based on the CDR3 plus reference TRBV9 and TRBJ2-2, the full variable domain is DSGVTQTPKHLITATGQRVTLRCSPRSGDLSVYWYQQSLDQGLQFLIQYYNGEERAKGNILERFSAQQFPDLHSELNLSSLELGDSALYFCASSVDGGGDTGELFFGEGSRLTVL.

The rearrangement uses TRBV10-3 and TRBJ2-3; TRBD1 matches 7 bases. The CDR3 sequence is 16 residues long. Trimming cost V 4 bases and J 4 bases; bases outside gene matches: 11. Per the germline V gene, CDR1 is ENHRY and CDR2 is SYGVKD. CDR3 in amino acids: CAISGADRAGSDTQYF. The CDR3 DNA reads as TGTGCCATCAGTGGGGCTGACAGGGCGGGTTCAGATACGCAGTATTTT.

V is TRBV6-5 and J is TRBJ1-2; D gene uncertain. This CDR3 is 15 amino acids long. The germline V gene encodes CDR1 MNHEY and CDR2 SVGAGI. V lost 7 bases and J lost 0, with 15 bases in between. DNA for the CDR3: TGTGCCAGCACCCCCGGAGCGGGAGCTAACTATGGCTACACCTTC. Translation: CASTPGAGANYGYTF.

The V call is TRBV5-4, the J call TRBJ2-1; 8 bases agree with TRBD2. Germline V gives CDR1 SGHNT, CDR2 YYREEE (reference sequence). CDR3 length equals 16 residues. J gave up 0 bases and V 7 bases, and 9 bases lay outside the gene matches. The CDR3 DNA sequence: TGTGCCAGCGAGGCGGGGGGCCGGAGCTCCTACAATGAGCAGTTCTTC. It translates to CASEAGGRSSYNEQFF. Full variable domain (rest looked up from reference TRBV5-4 and TRBJ2-1): ETGVTQSPTHLIKTRGQQVTLRCSSQSGHNTVSWYQQALGQGPQFIFQYYREEENGRGNFPPRFSGLQFPNYSSELNVNALELDDSALYLCASEAGGRSSYNEQFFGPGTRLTVL.

The chain employs TRBV2 and TRBJ2-1, with a tentative D call TRBD2 (5 bases). The CDR3 sequence is 15 residues long. CDR1 and CDR2 from the germline V gene are SNHLY and FYNNEI. Trimming left V 2 bases short and J 0 bases short, with 8 bases between. The CDR3 sequence: CASSERGSSYNEQFF. The CDR3 bases are TGTGCCAGCAGTGAAAGAGGGAGCTCCTACAATGAGCAGTTCTTC.

This clone is a singleton in its sample. This chain joins TRBV19 and TRBJ1-3; D perhaps matches TRBD1 (6 bases). The V end lost 4 bases, the J end lost 0 bases, and 13 bases lay between the germline ends. This CDR3 is built from 16 residues. CDR1 and CDR2 (germline): LNHDA, SQIVND (reference sequence). CDR3 in DNA: TGTGCCAGTAGTACTATACAGGGCCGCTCTGGAAACACCATATATTTT. It yields the protein CASSTIQGRSGNTIYF.

The V and J genes are TRBV4-1 and TRBJ2-1; D is ambiguous. Germline V gene lookup returns CDR1 MGHRA and CDR2 YSYEKL. This CDR3 region has 13 residues. V lost 6 bases to trimming and J lost 2 bases, with 8 bases between them. CDR3: CASSLQTYNEQFF. DNA of the CDR3: TGCGCCAGCAGTTTACAGACCTACAATGAGCAGTTCTTC.

The V and J genes are TRBV5-1 and TRBJ1-1, with 8 bases matching TRBD1. CDR1 and CDR2 (germline): SGHRS, YFSETQ. Trimming at V came to 1 base and at J to 9 bases, leaving 5 bases not matched to a gene. The CDR3 runs to 13 residues. The CDR3 DNA is TGCGCCAGCAGCTTGACAGGGGGAATTAAAGCTTTCTTT. Residues: CASSLTGGIKAFF.

The J gene is TRBJ2-7, the V gene TRBV7-2; D remains unclear. The germline CDR1 and CDR2 sequences are SGHTA and FQGNSA. V lost 5 bases, J lost 4 bases, and 12 bases lay in between. CDR3 length: 13 residues. Written as DNA, the CDR3 is TGTGCCAGCAGCCCTCAACCGGGTTACGAGCAGTACTTC. Translation: CASSPQPGYEQYF.

V and J are TRBV30 and TRBJ1-2, with 8 bases fitting TRBD1. The CDR3 contains 14 residues. Germline V gene sequence: CDR1 GTSNPN, CDR2 SVGIG (reference sequence). The V segment lost 4 bases and the J segment 5 bases; nucleotides outside the gene matches: 9. The CDR3 is CAWNPRDRPYGYTF. CDR3 in DNA: TGTGCCTGGAACCCACGGGACAGGCCTTATGGCTACACCTTC.

This chain links TRBV7-3 with TRBJ1-1; no reliable D call. The CDR3 runs to 13 residues. Germline CDR1 and CDR2: SGHTA and FQGTGA. The V end was cut by 5 bases, the J end by 0 bases, with 7 bases between. The CDR3 bases are TGTGCCAGCAGCGCCGACTTGAACACTGAAGCTTTCTTT. Its translation: CASSADLNTEAFF.

The gene calls are TRBV10-3 and TRBJ2-1; D not resolved. This CDR3 region has 12 residues. Germline V gives CDR1 ENHRY, CDR2 SYGVKD. Trimming took 10 bases from V and 3 from J, leaving 10 bases between them. The CDR3 DNA sequence: TGTGCCACCCAGAACCACTACAATGAGCAGTTCTTC. This gives the protein CATQNHYNEQFF.